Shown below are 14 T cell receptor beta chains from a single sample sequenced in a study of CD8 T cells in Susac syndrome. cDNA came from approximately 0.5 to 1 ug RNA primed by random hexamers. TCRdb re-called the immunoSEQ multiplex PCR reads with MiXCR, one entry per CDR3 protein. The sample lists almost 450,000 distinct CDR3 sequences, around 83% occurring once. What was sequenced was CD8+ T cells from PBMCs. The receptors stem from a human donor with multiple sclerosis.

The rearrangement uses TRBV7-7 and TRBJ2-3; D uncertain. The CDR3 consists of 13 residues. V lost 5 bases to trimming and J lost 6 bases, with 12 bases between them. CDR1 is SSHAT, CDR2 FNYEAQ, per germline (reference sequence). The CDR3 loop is CASSSRVGDTQYF. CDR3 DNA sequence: TGTGCCAGCAGCAGTAGAGTAGGGGATACGCAGTATTTT.

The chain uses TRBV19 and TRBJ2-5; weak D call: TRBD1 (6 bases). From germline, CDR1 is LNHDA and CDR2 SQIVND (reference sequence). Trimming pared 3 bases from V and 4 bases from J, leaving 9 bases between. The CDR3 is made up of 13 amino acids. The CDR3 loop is CASSIRGLETQYF. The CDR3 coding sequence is TGTGCCAGTAGTATCAGGGGCCTAGAGACCCAGTACTTC. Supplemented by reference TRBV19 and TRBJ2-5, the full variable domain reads DGGITQSPKYLFRKEGQNVTLSCEQNLNHDAMYWYRQDPGQGLRLIYYSQIVNDFQKGDIAEGYSVSREKKESFPLTVTSAQKNPTAFYLCASSIRGLETQYFGPGTRLLVL.

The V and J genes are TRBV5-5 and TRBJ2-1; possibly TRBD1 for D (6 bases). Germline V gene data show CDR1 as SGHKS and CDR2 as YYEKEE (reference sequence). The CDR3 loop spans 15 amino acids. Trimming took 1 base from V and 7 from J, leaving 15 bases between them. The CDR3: CASSLWAGEQNEQFF. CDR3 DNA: TGTGCCAGCAGCTTGTGGGCAGGGGAGCAGAATGAGCAGTTCTTC.

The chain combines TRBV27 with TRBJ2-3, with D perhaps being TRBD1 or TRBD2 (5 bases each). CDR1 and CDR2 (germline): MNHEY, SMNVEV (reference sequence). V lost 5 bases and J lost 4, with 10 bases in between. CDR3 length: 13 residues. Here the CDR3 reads CASSGGFADTQYF. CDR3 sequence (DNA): TGTGCCAGCAGTGGGGGTTTTGCAGATACGCAGTATTTT.

CDR3 in DNA: TGCGCCAGCAGTCCGGTCGTCTCTGGAAACACCATATATTTT. Translating gives CASSPVVSGNTIYF. This chain uses TRBV4-1 with TRBJ1-3; D gene ambiguous. The CDR3 is 14 amino acids. The V gene's germline CDR1 is MGHRA and CDR2 YSYEKL. V gave up 6 bases and J gave up 0 bases, with 9 bases separating them.

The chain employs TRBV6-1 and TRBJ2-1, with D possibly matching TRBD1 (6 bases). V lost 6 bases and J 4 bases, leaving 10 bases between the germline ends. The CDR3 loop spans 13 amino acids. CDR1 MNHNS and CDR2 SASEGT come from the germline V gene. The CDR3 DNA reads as TGTGCCAGCAGGCACGGACAGTACAATGAGCAGTTCTTC. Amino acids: CASRHGQYNEQFF.

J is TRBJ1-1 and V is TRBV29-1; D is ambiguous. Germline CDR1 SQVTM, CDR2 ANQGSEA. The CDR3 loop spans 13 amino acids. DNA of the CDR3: TGCAGTCTCATTGAGGGAATGAACACTGAAGCTTTCTTT. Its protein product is CSLIEGMNTEAFF.

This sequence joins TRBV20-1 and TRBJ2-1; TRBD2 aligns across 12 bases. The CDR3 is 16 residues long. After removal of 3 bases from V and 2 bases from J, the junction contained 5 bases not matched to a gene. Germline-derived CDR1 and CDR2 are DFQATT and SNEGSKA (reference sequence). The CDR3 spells CSARELAGGPYNEQFF. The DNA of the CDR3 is TGCAGTGCTAGGGAACTAGCGGGAGGCCCCTACAATGAGCAGTTCTTC.

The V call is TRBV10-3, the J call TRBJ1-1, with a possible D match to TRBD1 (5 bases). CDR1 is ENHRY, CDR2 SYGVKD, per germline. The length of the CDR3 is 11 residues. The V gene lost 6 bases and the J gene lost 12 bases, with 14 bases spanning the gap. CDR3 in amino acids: CAIRSGRESFF. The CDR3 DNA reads TGTGCCATCAGATCTGGCAGGGAGTCTTTCTTT.

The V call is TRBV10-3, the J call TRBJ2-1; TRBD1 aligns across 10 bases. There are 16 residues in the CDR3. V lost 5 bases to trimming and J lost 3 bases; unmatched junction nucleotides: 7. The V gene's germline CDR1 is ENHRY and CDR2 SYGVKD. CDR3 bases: TGTGCCATCAGTAACCCGACAGGGGGCTTCTACAATGAGCAGTTCTTC. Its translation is CAISNPTGGFYNEQFF.

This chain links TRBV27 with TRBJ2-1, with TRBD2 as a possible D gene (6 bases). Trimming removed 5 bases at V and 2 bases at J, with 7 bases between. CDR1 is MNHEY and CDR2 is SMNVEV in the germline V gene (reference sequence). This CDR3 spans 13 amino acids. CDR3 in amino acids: CASSGLPYNEQFF. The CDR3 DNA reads TGTGCCAGCAGTGGACTACCCTACAATGAGCAGTTCTTC.

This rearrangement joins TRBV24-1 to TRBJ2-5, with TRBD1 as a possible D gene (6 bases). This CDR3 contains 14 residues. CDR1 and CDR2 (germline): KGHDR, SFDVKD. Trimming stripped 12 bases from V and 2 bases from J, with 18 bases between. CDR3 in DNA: TGTGCCGCCATCGACCGGGACAAGCAAGAGACCCAGTACTTC. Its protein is CAAIDRDKQETQYF.

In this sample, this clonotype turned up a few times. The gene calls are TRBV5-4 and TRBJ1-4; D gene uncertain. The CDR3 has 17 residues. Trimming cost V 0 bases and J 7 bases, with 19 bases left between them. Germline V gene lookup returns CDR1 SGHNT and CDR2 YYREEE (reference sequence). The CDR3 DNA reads TGTGCCAGCAGCTTGGACGGCGGCTCACCCCGAGGTGAAAAACTGTTTTTT. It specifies CASSLDGGSPRGEKLFF.

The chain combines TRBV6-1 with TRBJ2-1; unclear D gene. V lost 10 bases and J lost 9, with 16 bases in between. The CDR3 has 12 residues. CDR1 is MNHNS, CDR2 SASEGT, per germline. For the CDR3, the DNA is TGTGCCACAGTTGGGTCGATCCGTGAGCAGTTCTTC. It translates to CATVGSIREQFF.